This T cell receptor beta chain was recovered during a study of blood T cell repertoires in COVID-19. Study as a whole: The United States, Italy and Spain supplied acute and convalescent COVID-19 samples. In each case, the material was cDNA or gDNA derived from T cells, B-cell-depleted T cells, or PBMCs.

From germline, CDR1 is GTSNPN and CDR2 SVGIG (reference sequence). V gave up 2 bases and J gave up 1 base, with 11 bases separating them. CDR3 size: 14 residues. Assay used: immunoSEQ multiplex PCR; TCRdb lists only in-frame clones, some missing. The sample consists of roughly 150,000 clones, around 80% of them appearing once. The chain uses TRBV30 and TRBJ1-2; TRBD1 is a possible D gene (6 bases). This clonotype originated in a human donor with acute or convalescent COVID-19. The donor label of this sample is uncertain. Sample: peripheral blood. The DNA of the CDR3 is TGTGCCTGGAGTCGCCGGGACAATAACTATGGCTACACCTTC. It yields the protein CAWSRRDNNYGYTF.